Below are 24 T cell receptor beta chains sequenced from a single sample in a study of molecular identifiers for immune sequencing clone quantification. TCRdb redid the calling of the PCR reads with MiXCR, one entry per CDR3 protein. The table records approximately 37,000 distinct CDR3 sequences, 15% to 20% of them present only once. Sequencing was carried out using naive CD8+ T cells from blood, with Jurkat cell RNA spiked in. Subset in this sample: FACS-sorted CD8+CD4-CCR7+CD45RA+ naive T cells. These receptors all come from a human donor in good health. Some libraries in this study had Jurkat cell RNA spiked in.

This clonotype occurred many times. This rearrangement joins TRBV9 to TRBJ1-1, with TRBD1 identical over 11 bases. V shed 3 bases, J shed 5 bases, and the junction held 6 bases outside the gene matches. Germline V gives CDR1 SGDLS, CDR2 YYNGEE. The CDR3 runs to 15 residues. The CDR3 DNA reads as TGTGCCAGCAGCGGGGGGGGACAGGGGGAAACTGAAGCTTTCTTT. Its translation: CASSGGGQGETEAFF.

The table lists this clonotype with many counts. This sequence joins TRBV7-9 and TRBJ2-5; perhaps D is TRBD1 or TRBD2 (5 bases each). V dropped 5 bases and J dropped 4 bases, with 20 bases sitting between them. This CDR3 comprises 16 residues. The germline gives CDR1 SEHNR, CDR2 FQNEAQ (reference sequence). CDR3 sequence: CASSRTQMGERETQYF. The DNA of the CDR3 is TGTGCCAGCAGCCGGACTCAAATGGGGGAACGAGAGACCCAGTACTTC.

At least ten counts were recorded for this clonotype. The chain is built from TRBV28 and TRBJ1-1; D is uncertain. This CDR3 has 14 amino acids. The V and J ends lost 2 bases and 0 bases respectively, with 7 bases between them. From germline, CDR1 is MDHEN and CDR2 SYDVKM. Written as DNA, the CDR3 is TGTGCCAGCAGTTTAAGAGGCATGAACACTGAAGCTTTCTTT. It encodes CASSLRGMNTEAFF.

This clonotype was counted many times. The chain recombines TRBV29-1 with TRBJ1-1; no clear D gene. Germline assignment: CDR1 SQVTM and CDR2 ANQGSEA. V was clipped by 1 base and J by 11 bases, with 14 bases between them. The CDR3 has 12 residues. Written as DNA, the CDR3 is TGCAGCGTTGAAGGGTCCAAGGGATGGGCTTTCTTT. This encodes CSVEGSKGWAFF.

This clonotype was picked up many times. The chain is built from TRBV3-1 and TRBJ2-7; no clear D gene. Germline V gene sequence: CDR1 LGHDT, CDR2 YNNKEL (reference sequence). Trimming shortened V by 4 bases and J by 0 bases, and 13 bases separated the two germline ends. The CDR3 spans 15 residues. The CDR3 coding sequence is TGTGCCAGCAGCCCTACTCGATATAGCTCCTACGAGCAGTACTTC. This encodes CASSPTRYSSYEQYF.

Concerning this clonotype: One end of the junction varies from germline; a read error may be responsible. The CDR3 region has the DNA TGTGTCAGCAGTTTATCGCTAGCGGGGGGTCTGCGGTATTTT. It translates to CVSSLSLAGGLRYF. The V call is TRBV28, the J call TRBJ2-3; the match to TRBD2 covers 11 bases. Germline V lookup: CDR1 MDHEN, CDR2 SYDVKM. The CDR3 has 14 amino acids.

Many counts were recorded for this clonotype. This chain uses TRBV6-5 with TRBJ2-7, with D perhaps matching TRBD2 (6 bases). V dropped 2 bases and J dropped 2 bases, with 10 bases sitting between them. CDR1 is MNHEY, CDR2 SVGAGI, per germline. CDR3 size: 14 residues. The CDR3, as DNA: TGTGCCAGCAGTTACGATTCGGGGGCCTACGAGCAGTACTTC. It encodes CASSYDSGAYEQYF.

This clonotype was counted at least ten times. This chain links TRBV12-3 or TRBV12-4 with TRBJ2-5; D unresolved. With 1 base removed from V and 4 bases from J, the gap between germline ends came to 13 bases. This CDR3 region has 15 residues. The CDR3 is CASSLVIGAAETQYF. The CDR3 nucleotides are TGTGCCAGCAGTTTAGTAATCGGCGCCGCAGAGACCCAGTACTTC.

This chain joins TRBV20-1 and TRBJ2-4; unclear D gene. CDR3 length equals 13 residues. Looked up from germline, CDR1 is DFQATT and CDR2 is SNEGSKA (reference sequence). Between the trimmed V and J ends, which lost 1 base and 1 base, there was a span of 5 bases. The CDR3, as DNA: TGCAGTGCTAGAGTGTGGGCCAAAAACATTCAGTACTTC. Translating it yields CSARVWAKNIQYF.

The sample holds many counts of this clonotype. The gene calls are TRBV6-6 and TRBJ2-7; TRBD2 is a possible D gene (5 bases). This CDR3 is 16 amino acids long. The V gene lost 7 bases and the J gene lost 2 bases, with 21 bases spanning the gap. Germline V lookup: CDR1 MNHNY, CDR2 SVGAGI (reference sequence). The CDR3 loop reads CASNPSGSSDPYEQYF. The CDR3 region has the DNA TGTGCCAGCAACCCCTCGGGGAGTAGCGACCCCTACGAGCAGTACTTC.

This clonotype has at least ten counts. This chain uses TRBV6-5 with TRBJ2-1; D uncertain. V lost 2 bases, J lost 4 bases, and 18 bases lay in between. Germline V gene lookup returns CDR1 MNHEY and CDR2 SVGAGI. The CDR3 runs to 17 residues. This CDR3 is CASSYDMGPSPYNEQFF. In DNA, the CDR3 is TGTGCCAGCAGTTACGACATGGGCCCATCCCCTTACAATGAGCAGTTCTTC.

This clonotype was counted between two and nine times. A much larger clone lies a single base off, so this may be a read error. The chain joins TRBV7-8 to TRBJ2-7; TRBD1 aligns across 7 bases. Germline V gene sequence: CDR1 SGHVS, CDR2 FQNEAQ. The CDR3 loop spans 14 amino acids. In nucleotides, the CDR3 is TGTGCCAGCAGGAAAAGACAGGGAGCCTACGAGCGGTACTTC. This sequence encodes CASRKRQGAYERYF. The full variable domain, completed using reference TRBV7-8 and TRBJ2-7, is GAGVSQSPRYKVAKRGQDVALRCDPISGHVSLFWYQQALGQGPEFLTYFQNEAQLDKSGLPSDRFFAERPEGSVSTLKIQRTQQEDSAVYLCASRKRQGAYERYFGPGTRLTVT.

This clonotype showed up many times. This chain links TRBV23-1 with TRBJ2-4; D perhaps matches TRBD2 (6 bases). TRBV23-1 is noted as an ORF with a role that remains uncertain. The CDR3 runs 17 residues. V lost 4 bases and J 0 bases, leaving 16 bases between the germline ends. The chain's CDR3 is CASSPPRMGLAKNIQYF. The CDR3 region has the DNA TGCGCCAGCAGTCCCCCGCGAATGGGACTAGCCAAAAACATTCAGTACTTC.

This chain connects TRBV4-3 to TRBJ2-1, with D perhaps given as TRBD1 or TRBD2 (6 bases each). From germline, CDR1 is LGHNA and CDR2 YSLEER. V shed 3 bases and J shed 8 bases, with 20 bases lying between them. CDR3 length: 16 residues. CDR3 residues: CASSQGRGAVSHEQFF. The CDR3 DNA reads TGCGCCAGCAGCCAGGGTAGGGGGGCCGTCTCCCATGAGCAGTTCTTC.

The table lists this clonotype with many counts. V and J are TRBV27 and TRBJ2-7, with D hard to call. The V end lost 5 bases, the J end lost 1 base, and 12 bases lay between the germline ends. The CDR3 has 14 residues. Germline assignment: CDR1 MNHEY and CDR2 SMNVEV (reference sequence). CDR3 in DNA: TGTGCCAGCAGTCCGCTGGACGGTTCCTACGAGCAGTACTTC. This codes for CASSPLDGSYEQYF.

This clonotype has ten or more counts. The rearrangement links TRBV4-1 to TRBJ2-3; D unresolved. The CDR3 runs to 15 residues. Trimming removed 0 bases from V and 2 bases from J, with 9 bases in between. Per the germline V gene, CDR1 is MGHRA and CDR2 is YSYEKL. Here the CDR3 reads CASSQDWLSTDTQYF. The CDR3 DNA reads TGCGCCAGCAGCCAAGATTGGCTTTCCACAGATACGCAGTATTTT.

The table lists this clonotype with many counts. Here the CDR3 DNA reads TGTGCCAGCAGCCAAGATCTCTCTAGCGGGGGAGTGGCAGATACGCAGTATTTT. This sequence encodes CASSQDLSSGGVADTQYF. The V call is TRBV3-1, the J call TRBJ2-3, with 10 bases that match TRBD2. The CDR3 length is 18 residues. Germline V gives CDR1 LGHDT, CDR2 YNNKEL (reference sequence). V shed 0 bases and J 4 bases; nucleotides not matched to a gene: 10.

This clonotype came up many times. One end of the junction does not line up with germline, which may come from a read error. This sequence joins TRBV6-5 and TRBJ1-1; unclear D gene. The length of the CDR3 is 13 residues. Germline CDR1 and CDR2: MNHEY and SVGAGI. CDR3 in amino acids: CASSYPGWTEAFF. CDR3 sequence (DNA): TGTGCCAGTAGTTACCCAGGTTGGACTGAAGCTTTCTTT.

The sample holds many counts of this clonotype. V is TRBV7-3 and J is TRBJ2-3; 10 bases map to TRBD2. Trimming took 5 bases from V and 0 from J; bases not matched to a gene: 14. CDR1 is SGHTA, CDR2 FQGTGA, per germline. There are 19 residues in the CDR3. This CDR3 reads CASSPGFGLADRSTDTQYF. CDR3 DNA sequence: TGTGCCAGCAGCCCCGGTTTTGGACTAGCGGACCGTAGCACAGATACGCAGTATTTT.

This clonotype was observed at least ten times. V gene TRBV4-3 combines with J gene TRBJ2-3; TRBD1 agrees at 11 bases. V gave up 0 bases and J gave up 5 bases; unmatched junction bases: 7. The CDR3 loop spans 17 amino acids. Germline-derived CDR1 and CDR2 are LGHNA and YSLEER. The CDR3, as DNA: TGCGCCAGCAGCCAAGATCGGGGACAGGGGGAAGGAGATACGCAGTATTTT. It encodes CASSQDRGQGEGDTQYF.

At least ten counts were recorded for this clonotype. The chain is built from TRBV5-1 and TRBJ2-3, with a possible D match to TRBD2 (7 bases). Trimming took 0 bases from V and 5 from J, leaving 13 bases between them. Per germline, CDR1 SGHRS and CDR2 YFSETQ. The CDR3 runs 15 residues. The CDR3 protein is CASSLGGLGGDTQYF. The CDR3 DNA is TGCGCCAGCAGCTTGGGTGGACTAGGGGGAGATACGCAGTATTTT.

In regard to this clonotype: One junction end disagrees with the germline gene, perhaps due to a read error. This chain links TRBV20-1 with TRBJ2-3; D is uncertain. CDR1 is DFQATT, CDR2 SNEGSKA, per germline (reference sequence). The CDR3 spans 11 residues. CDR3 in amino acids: CSVRRTETQYF. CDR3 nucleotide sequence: TGCAGTGTTAGAAGAACAGAGACGCAGTATTTT.

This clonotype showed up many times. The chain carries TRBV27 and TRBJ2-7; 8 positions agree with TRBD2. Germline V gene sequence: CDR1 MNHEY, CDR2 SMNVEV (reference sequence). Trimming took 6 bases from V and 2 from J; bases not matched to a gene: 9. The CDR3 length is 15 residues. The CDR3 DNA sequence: TGTGCCAGCAGAACAAGCGGGGGCATAGCCTACGAGCAGTACTTC. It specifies CASRTSGGIAYEQYF.

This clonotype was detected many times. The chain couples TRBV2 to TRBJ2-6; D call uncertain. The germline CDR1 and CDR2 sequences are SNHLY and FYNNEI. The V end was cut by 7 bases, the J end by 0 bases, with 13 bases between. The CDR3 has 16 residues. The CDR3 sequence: CASTQFSSSGANVLTF. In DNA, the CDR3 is TGTGCCAGCACTCAATTTTCAAGCTCTGGGGCCAACGTCCTGACTTTC.